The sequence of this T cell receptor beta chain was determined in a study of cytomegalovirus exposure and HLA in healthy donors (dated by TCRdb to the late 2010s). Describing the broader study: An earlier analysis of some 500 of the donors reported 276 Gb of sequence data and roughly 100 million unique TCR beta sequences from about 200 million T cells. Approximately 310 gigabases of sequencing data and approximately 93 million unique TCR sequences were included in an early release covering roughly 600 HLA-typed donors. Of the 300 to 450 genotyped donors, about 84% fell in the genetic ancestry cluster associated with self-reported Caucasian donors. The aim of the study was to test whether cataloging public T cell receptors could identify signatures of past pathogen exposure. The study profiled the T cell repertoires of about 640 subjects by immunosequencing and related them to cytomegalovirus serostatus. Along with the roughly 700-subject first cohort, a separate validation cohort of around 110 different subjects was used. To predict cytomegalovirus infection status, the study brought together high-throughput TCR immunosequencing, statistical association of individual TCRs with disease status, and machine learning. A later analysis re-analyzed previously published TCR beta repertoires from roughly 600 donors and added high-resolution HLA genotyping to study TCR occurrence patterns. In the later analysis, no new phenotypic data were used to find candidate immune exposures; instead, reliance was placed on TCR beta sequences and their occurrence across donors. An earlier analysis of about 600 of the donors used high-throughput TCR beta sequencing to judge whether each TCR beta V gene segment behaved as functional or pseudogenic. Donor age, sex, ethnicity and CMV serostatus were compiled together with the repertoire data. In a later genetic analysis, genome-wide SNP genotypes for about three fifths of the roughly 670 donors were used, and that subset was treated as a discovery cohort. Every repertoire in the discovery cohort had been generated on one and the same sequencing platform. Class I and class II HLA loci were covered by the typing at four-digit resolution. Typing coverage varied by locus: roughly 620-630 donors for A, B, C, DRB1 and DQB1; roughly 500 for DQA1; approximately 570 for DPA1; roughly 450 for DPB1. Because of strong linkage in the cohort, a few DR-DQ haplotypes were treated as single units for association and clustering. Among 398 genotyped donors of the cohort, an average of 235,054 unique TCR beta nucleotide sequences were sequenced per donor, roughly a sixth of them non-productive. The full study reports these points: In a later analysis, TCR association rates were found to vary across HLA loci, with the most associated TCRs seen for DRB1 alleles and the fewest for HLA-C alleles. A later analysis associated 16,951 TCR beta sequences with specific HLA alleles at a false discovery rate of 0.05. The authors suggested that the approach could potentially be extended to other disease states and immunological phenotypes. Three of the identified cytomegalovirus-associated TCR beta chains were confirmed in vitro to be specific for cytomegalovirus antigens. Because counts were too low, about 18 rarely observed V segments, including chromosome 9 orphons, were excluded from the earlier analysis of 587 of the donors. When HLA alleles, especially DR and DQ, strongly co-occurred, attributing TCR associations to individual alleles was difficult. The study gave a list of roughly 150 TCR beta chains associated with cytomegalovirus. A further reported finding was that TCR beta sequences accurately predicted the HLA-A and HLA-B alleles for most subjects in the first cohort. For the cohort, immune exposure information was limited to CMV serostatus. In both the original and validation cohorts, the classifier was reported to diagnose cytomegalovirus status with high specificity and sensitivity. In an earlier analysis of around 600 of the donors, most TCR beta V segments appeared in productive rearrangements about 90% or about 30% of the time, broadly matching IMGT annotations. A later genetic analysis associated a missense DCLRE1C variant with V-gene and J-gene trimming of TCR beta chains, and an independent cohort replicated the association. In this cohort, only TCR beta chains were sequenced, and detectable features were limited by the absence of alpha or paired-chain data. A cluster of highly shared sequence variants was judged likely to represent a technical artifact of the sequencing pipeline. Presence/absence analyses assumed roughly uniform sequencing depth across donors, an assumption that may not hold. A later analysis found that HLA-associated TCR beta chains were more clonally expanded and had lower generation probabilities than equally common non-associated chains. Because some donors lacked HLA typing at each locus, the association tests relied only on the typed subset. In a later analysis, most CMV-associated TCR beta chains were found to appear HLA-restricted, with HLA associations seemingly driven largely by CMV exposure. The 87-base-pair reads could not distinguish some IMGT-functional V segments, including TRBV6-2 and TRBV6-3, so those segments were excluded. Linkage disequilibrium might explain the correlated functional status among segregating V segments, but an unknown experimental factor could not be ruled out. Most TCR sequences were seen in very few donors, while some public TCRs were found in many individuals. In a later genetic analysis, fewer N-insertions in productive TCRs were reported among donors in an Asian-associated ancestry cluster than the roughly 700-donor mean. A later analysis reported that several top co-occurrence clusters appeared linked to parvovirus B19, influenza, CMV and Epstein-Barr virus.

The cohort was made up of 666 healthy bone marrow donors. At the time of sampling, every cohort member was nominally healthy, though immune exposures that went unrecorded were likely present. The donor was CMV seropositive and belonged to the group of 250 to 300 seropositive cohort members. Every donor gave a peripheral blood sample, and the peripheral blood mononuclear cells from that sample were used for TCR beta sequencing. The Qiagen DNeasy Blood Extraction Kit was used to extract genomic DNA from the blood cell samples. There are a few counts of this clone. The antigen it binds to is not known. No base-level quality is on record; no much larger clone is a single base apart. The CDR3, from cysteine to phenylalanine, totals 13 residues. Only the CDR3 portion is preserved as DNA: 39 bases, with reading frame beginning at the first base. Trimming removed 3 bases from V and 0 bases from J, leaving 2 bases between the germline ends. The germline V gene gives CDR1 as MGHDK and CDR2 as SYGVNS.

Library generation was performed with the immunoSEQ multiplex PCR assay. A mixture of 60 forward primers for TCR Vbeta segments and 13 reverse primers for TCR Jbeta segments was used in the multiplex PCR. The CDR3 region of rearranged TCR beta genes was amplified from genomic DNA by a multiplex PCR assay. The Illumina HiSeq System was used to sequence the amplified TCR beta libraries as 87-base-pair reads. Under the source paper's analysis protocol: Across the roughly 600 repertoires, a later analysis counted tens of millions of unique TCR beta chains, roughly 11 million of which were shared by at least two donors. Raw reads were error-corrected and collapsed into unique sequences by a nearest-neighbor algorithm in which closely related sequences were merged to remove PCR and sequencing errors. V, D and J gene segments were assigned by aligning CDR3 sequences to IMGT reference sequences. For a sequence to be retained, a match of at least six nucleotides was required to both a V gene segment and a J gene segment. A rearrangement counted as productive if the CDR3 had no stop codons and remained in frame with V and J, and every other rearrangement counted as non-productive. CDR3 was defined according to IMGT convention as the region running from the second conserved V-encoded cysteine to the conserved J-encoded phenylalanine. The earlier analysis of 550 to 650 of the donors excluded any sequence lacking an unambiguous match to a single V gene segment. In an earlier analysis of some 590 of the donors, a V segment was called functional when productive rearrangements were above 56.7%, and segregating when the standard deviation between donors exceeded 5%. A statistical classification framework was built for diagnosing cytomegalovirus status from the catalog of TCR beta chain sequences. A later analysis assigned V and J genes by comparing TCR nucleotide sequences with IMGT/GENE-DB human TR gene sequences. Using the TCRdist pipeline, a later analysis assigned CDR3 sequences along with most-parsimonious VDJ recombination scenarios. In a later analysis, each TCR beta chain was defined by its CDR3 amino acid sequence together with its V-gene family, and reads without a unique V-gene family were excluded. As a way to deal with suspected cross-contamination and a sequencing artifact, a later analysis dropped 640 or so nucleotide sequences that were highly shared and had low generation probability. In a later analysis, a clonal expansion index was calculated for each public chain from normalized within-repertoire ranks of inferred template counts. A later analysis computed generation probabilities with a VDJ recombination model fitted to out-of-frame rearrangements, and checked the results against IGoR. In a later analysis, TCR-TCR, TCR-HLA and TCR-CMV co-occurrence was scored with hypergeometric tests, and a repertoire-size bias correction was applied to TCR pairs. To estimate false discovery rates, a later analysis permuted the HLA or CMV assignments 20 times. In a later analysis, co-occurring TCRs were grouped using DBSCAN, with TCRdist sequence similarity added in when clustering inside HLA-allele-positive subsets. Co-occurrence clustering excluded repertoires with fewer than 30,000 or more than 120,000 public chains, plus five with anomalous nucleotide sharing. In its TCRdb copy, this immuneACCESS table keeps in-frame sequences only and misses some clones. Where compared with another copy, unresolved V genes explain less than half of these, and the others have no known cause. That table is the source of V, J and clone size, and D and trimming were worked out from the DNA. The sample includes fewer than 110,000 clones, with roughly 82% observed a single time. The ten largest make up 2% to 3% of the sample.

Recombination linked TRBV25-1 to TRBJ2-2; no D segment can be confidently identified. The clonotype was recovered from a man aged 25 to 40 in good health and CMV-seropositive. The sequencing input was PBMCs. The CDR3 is CASSDTNTGELFF. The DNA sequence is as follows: TGTGCCAGCAGTGACACGAACACCGGGGAGCTGTTTTTT.